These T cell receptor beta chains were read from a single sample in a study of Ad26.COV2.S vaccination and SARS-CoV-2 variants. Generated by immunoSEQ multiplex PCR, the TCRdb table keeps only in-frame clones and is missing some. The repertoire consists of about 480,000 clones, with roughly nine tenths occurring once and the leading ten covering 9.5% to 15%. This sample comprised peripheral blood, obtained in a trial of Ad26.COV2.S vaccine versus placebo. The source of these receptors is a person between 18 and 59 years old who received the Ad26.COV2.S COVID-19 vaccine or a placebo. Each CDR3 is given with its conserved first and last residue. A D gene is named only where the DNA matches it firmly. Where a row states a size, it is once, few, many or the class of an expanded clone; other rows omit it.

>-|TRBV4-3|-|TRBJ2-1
CASSQGRELDEQFF
TGCGCCAGCAGCCAAGGGCGGGAATTGGATGAGCAGTTCTTC
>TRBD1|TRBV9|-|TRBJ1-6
CASSVRDRGGSPLHF
TGTGCCAGCAGCGTAAGGGACAGGGGTGGTTCACCCCTCCACTTT
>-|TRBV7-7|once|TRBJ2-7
CASSLKWGDSYEQYF
TGTGCTAGCAGCTTAAAATGGGGGGACTCCTACGAGCAGTACTTC
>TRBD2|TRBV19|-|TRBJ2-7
CASRGVAGDEQYF
TGTGCCAGTAGAGGAGTAGCGGGAGACGAGCAGTACTTC
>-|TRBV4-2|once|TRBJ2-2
CASSPRDPKNTGELFF
TGTGCCAGCAGCCCCCGGGACCCTAAGAACACCGGGGAGCTGTTTTTT
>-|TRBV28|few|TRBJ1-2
CASRPEGRSYGYTF
TGTGCCAGCCGCCCCGAGGGTAGATCCTATGGCTACACCTTC
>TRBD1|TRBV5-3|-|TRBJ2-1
CARSLGQGNRQFF
TGTGCCAGAAGCCTGGGACAGGGAAATCGGCAGTTCTTC
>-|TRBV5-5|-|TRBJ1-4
CASSNTPGAANEKLFF
TGTGCCAGCAGCAACACCCCCGGTGCGGCTAATGAAAAACTGTTTTTT
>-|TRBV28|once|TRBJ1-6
CASRGNSPLHF
TGTGCCAGCAGAGGGAATTCACCCCTCCACTTT
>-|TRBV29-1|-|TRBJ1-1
CSGGLTGMNTEAFF
TGCAGCGGAGGGCTTACAGGGATGAACACTGAAGCTTTCTTT
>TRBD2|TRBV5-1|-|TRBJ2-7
CASSLVGLAGYEQYF
TGCGCCAGCAGCTTGGTGGGACTAGCGGGGTACGAGCAGTACTTC
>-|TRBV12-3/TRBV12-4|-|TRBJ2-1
CASSRTYNEQFF
TGTGCCAGCAGCCGTACCTACAATGAGCAGTTCTTC
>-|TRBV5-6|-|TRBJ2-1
CASSLDPIGNEQFF
TGTGCCAGCAGCCTGGACCCCATTGGCAATGAGCAGTTCTTC
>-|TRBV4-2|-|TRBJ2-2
CASSQEGQTRELFF
TGTGCCAGCAGCCAAGAAGGACAGACCCGGGAGCTGTTTTTT